The next 9 T cell receptor beta chains were all read from a single sample in a study of cytomegalovirus exposure and HLA in healthy donors. PCR amplification relied on 60 Vbeta primers (plus 13 Jbeta primers). Only in-frame clones appear in the TCRdb table, and some are missing; sequencing was by immunoSEQ multiplex PCR. The sample lists 150,000 or so clones; about 65% were seen once. What was sequenced was PBMCs. These receptors all stem from a girl aged 5 to 17 in good health and CMV-seronegative.

This clone was recorded only once. This chain links TRBV6-6 with TRBJ2-1; 8 positions match TRBD2. The CDR3 loop spans 11 amino acids. Germline-derived CDR1 and CDR2 are MNHNY and SVGAGI (reference sequence). Losses at the gene ends were 7 bases for V and 10 bases for J; bases not matched to a gene: 3. CDR3 sequence (DNA): TGTGCCAGCAACGTAGCGGGGGAGCAGTTCTTC. Translated: CASNVAGEQFF.

This chain connects TRBV19 to TRBJ1-5; D is undetermined. Per germline, CDR1 LNHDA and CDR2 SQIVND (reference sequence). CDR3 length: 15 amino acids. Trimming removed 5 bases from V and 5 bases from J, with 16 bases in between. Here the CDR3 reads CASSLASNIDQPQHF. CDR3 coding DNA: TGTGCCAGTAGTCTAGCGTCCAACATTGATCAGCCCCAGCATTTT.

The chain has TRBV19 and TRBJ1-1; 8 bases fit TRBD1. V shed 8 bases and J 0 bases; nucleotides not matched to a gene: 5. The CDR3 runs to 14 residues. The germline CDR1 and CDR2 sequences are LNHDA and SQIVND (reference sequence). In DNA, the CDR3 is TGTGCCAGTTATACAGGGGGGATGAACACTGAAGCTTTCTTT. Encoded protein: CASYTGGMNTEAFF.

CDR3 nucleotide sequence: TGCGCCAGCAGCCAAGATGCCGCGCGGGGATACACCGGGGAGCTGTTTTTT. Its protein is CASSQDAARGYTGELFF. This sequence joins TRBV4-1 and TRBJ2-2; possible D gene TRBD2, 6 bases. CDR3 length: 17 amino acids. Trimming shortened V by 0 bases and J by 3 bases, and 14 bases separated the two germline ends. Germline V lookup: CDR1 MGHRA, CDR2 YSYEKL.

V usage is TRBV18 and J usage is TRBJ1-6; 10 nucleotides line up with TRBD1. With 4 bases clipped from V and 8 bases from J, the junction kept 5 bases outside the gene matches. The CDR3 spans 15 residues. The germline gives CDR1 KGHSH, CDR2 LQKENI. CDR3 region: CASSHGTGVDSPLHF. The DNA of the CDR3 is TGTGCCAGCTCACACGGGACAGGGGTGGATTCACCCCTCCACTTT.

The chain joins TRBV7-6 to TRBJ1-5; D not certain. Trimming shortened V by 1 base and J by 2 bases, and 12 bases separated the two germline ends. In germline, CDR1 is SGHVS, CDR2 FNYEAQ. There are 16 residues in the CDR3. In DNA form, the CDR3 reads TGTGCCAGCAGCTTAGGAGCTGCGTTTGGCAATCAGCCCCAGCATTTT. Its translation: CASSLGAAFGNQPQHF.

V gene TRBV6-1 combines with J gene TRBJ1-5, with no clear D. The germline V gene has CDR1 MNHNS and CDR2 SASEGT. The CDR3 has 15 amino acids. V lost 5 bases and J 2 bases, leaving 13 bases between the germline ends. The CDR3, as DNA: TGTGCCAGCAGTAGCGGGGTTGTGCGCAATCAGCCCCAGCATTTT. Residues: CASSSGVVRNQPQHF.

This clone has only a few counts. The V gene is TRBV4-1, the J gene TRBJ1-1, with 7 positions matching TRBD1. The trim removed 2 bases at V and 3 bases at J, leaving 6 bases unmatched. Germline loops: CDR1 MGHRA, CDR2 YSYEKL. The CDR3 loop spans 15 amino acids. CDR3 in DNA: TGCGCCAGCAGCCAATTTTTTCAGGGGGACACTGAAGCTTTCTTT. Translated, it gives CASSQFFQGDTEAFF.

This clone was detected only once. The chain uses TRBV19 and TRBJ2-3; possibly TRBD1 for D (6 bases). Germline CDR1 and CDR2: LNHDA and SQIVND (reference sequence). This CDR3 contains 16 residues. Trimming removed 1 base at V and 4 bases at J, with 15 bases between. CDR3 residues: CASSIGPGVLADTQYF. In DNA, the CDR3 is TGTGCCAGTAGTATAGGGCCAGGGGTTTTGGCAGATACGCAGTATTTT.